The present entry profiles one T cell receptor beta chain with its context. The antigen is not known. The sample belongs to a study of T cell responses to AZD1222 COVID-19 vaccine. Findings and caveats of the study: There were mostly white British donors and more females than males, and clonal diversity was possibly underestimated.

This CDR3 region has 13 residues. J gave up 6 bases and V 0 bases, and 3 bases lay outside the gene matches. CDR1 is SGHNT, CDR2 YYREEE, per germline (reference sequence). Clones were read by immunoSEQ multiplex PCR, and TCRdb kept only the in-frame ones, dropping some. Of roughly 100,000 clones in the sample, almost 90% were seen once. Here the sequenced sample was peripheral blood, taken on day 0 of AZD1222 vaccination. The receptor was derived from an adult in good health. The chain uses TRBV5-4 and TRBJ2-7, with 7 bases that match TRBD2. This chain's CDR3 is CASSLVSSGEQYF. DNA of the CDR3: TGTGCCAGCAGCTTGGTTTCTAGCGGCGAGCAGTACTTC.